Presented here are 15 T cell receptor beta chains from one specimen sequenced in a study of T cell repertoires in ileal Crohn's disease. Produced via immunoSEQ multiplex PCR; TCRdb's table is partial and in-frame only. Of tens of thousands of clones listed, about 81% are singletons. Sequenced sample: ileal tissue. These receptors originate from an adult with Crohn's disease.

The chain links TRBV7-3 to TRBJ2-5; 7 nucleotides match TRBD2. Germline-derived CDR1 and CDR2 are SGHTA and FQGTGA. J was trimmed by 4 bases and V by 1 base; bases with no gene match: 3. The CDR3 consists of 14 residues. The CDR3 DNA reads as TGTGCCAGCAGCTTAAGCGGGGGAAGAGAGACCCAGTACTTC. This codes for CASSLSGGRETQYF.

The rearrangement links TRBV19 to TRBJ2-1, with 10 nucleotides matching TRBD2. Germline CDR1 reads LNHDA; CDR2 reads SQIVND (reference sequence). The CDR3 contains 17 residues. V gave up 3 bases and J gave up 2 bases; unmatched junction bases: 7. The DNA for the CDR3 is TGTGCCAGTAGTATTGGGTTAAGCGGGGGGGCCTACAATGAGCAGTTCTTC. Its protein product is CASSIGLSGGAYNEQFF. Variable domain in full (rest from reference TRBV19 and TRBJ2-1): DGGITQSPKYLFRKEGQNVTLSCEQNLNHDAMYWYRQDPGQGLRLIYYSQIVNDFQKGDIAEGYSVSREKKESFPLTVTSAQKNPTAFYLCASSIGLSGGAYNEQFFGPGTRLTVL.

The chain recombines TRBV5-1 with TRBJ2-1, with TRBD1 as a possible D gene (6 bases). This CDR3 is 13 amino acids long. CDR1 SGHRS and CDR2 YFSETQ come from the germline V gene. The ends were cut back, 0 bases at V and 5 bases at J, with 6 bases in the middle. CDR3 bases: TGCGCCAGCAGCTTGGACAGGGACAATGAGCAGTTCTTC. It yields the protein CASSLDRDNEQFF.

The genes are TRBV18 and TRBJ1-2; no definite D call. V was pared by 0 bases and J by 8 bases, with 13 bases between. Germline V gene data show CDR1 as KGHSH and CDR2 as LQKENI. This CDR3 has 14 amino acids. CDR3 DNA: TGTGCCAGCTCACCACCGGAGGTCCAGGCCGGCTACACCTTC. Translated, it gives CASSPPEVQAGYTF.

This clone showed up just a few times. The V call is TRBV5-5, the J call TRBJ1-2, with TRBD1 matching 7 bases. Germline V gives CDR1 SGHKS, CDR2 YYEKEE (reference sequence). Trimming cost V 4 bases and J 3 bases; bases outside gene matches: 3. The CDR3 has 13 residues. Here the CDR3 reads CASSKGADYGYTF. The CDR3 nucleotides read TGTGCCAGCAGCAAGGGGGCCGACTATGGCTACACCTTC.

The CDR3 here is CASRSGTGGLNTEAFF. The CDR3 DNA reads TGCGCCAGCAGGAGCGGGACAGGGGGCCTGAACACTGAAGCTTTCTTT. The chain uses TRBV5-1 and TRBJ1-1, with 12 bases aligning to TRBD1. From germline, CDR1 is SGHRS and CDR2 YFSETQ. The length of the CDR3 is 16 residues. The V segment lost 5 bases and the J segment 0 bases; nucleotides outside the gene matches: 5.

The chain uses TRBV12-5 and TRBJ2-7; TRBD2 is a possible D gene (5 bases). The V gene lost 3 bases and the J gene lost 3 bases, with 9 bases spanning the gap. CDR1 is LGHNT and CDR2 is FRNRAP in the germline V gene. The CDR3 is made up of 13 amino acids. DNA for the CDR3: TGTGCTAGTGGTTTCGGGAATGTCTACGAGCAGTACTTC. It is translated as CASGFGNVYEQYF. Complete variable domain (other parts from reference TRBV12-5 and TRBJ2-7): DARVTQTPRHKVTEMGQEVTMRCQPILGHNTVFWYRQTMMQGLELLAYFRNRAPLDDSGMPKDRFSAEMPDATLATLKIQPSEPRDSAVYFCASGFGNVYEQYFGPGTRLTVT.

This clone was detected only once. The chain uses TRBV7-2 and TRBJ2-5; 11 bases are a match to TRBD2. TRBJ2-7 matches the DNA end more closely, so the J call is doubtful. Germline lookup yields CDR1 SGHTA and CDR2 FQGNSA. There are 14 residues in the CDR3. The CDR3 protein is CASRLGLAEYEQYF. In DNA form, the CDR3 reads TGTGCCAGCAGGCTGGGACTAGCGGAATACGAGCAGTACTTC.

This sequence joins TRBV15 and TRBJ2-2, with TRBD1 matching over 7 bases. The CDR3 loop spans 16 amino acids. V lost 4 bases, J lost 3 bases, and 8 bases stayed unmatched. Germline V gene data show CDR1 as LNHNV and CDR2 as YYDKDF (reference sequence). This CDR3 is CATSTPPGQHTGELFF. The DNA for the CDR3 is TGTGCCACCAGCACTCCCCCGGGACAGCACACCGGGGAGCTGTTTTTT. The complete variable domain, with remaining parts taken from reference TRBV15 and TRBJ2-2, reads DAMVIQNPRYQVTQFGKPVTLSCSQTLNHNVMYWYQQKSSQAPKLLFHYYDKDFNNEADTPDNFQSRRPNTSFCFLDIRSPGLGDTAMYLCATSTPPGQHTGELFFGEGSRLTVL.

V and J are TRBV5-1 and TRBJ1-1; TRBD1 matches at 8 bases. Germline V gene lookup returns CDR1 SGHRS and CDR2 YFSETQ. CDR3 size: 14 residues. V shed 5 bases and J 5 bases; nucleotides not matched to a gene: 8. The CDR3 loop reads CASRVDRGGTEAFF. CDR3 DNA: TGCGCCAGCAGGGTTGACAGGGGTGGAACTGAAGCTTTCTTT.

The chain is built from TRBV4-3 and TRBJ1-2, with a possible D match to TRBD1 (5 bases). The CDR3 is made up of 17 amino acids. Germline values: CDR1 LGHNA, CDR2 YSLEER. V was trimmed by 5 bases and J by 1 base, leaving 20 bases between them. In DNA, the CDR3 is TGCGCCAGCAGCGTGTATGTAGGGGAAGTCGGTAACTATGGCTACACCTTC. Translated, it gives CASSVYVGEVGNYGYTF.

This chain joins TRBV2 and TRBJ1-1, with unresolved D. Germline CDR1 reads SNHLY; CDR2 reads FYNNEI. Trimming shortened V by 4 bases and J by 7 bases, and 13 bases separated the two germline ends. The length of the CDR3 is 13 residues. The CDR3 region is CASSVIESFEAFF. In DNA form, the CDR3 reads TGTGCCAGCAGTGTAATAGAGTCCTTTGAAGCTTTCTTT.

The chain combines TRBV5-1 with TRBJ1-5; the match to TRBD1 covers 8 bases. Germline CDR1 reads SGHRS; CDR2 reads YFSETQ. V dropped 4 bases and J dropped 0; count of bases not matched to a gene: 3. The CDR3 is 15 residues long. The CDR3 nucleotides are TGCGCCAGCAGCCCACAGGGGGGTAGCAATCAGCCCCAGCATTTT. This encodes CASSPQGGSNQPQHF.

The rearrangement uses TRBV27 and TRBJ2-2, with D possibly matching TRBD1 (6 bases). V was trimmed by 0 bases and J by 4 bases, leaving 15 bases between them. The germline gives CDR1 MNHEY, CDR2 SMNVEV (reference sequence). This CDR3 contains 17 residues. The CDR3 loop reads CASSLSMVPGVTGELFF. In DNA form, the CDR3 reads TGTGCCAGCAGTTTATCAATGGTTCCAGGGGTCACCGGGGAGCTGTTTTTT.

The rearrangement joins TRBV5-4 to TRBJ2-2; TRBD1 aligns across 10 bases. Per germline, CDR1 SGHNT and CDR2 YYREEE (reference sequence). V lost 4 bases and J lost 6; bases outside the gene matches: 9. There are 16 residues in the CDR3. The CDR3: CASSPGGTGVAGELFF. CDR3 bases: TGTGCCAGCAGCCCGGGGGGGACAGGGGTCGCCGGGGAGCTGTTTTTT.